The 22 T cell receptor beta chains presented below share a single source sample, sequenced in a study of T-cell memory formation after mild COVID-19. TCRdb re-derived calls from the 5' RACE reads in MiXCR, one entry per CDR3 protein. The data show around 140,000 distinct CDR3 sequences, approximately 6% seen once. Sequenced sample: PBMCs or a T cell subset sorted from them (not recorded which). Every receptor here comes from an adult woman who had mild COVID-19 (a few samples of this study predate the infection). Cell type and time point are not known.

This clonotype was counted ten times or more. This rearrangement joins TRBV5-1 to TRBJ1-1; the D is unclear. The V end was cut by 10 bases, the J end by 4 bases, with 14 bases between. Germline CDR1 SGHRS, CDR2 YFSETQ. There are 12 residues in the CDR3. The CDR3 nucleotides read TGCGCCCTCGGCTCGGGGAGCACTGAAGCTTTCTTT. Protein sequence: CALGSGSTEAFF.

V and J are TRBV30 and TRBJ2-4; D possibly corresponds to TRBD1 (5 bases). The germline CDR1 and CDR2 sequences are GTSNPN and SVGIG (reference sequence). Trimming cost V 2 bases and J 0 bases, with 5 bases left between them. This CDR3 region has 13 residues. The CDR3 DNA is TGTGCCTGGAGTAGGGGAGCCAAAAACATTCAGTACTTC. Translation gives CAWSRGAKNIQYF.

This clonotype was recorded a few times. The chain has TRBV19 and TRBJ2-3, with 9 nucleotides matching TRBD2. Germline V lookup: CDR1 LNHDA, CDR2 SQIVND (reference sequence). Trimming took 8 bases from V and 6 from J; bases not matched to a gene: 15. This CDR3 has 16 amino acids. The CDR3 DNA follows: TGTGCCAGTGAAAACGAAGGCGGGAGGGCCACGGATACGCAGTATTTT. Protein sequence: CASENEGGRATDTQYF.

This clonotype appeared many times. The chain is built from TRBV12-3 or TRBV12-4 and TRBJ1-4; a possible D gene is TRBD1 (5 bases). The CDR3 runs to 14 residues. V lost 6 bases and J 10 bases, leaving 18 bases between the germline ends. The CDR3 region is CASSMGGDGGKLFF. CDR3 coding DNA: TGTGCCAGCAGCATGGGGGGAGACGGTGGAAAACTGTTTTTT.

The chain employs TRBV11-2 and TRBJ2-1, with D perhaps matching TRBD2 (5 bases). CDR1 SGHAT and CDR2 FQNNGV come from the germline V gene. The CDR3 is 16 amino acids. V gave up 4 bases and J gave up 6 bases, with 19 bases separating them. This CDR3 reads CASSSLAVPTFNEQFF. The CDR3 nucleotides read TGTGCCAGCAGCTCGCTAGCCGTGCCGACTTTCAATGAGCAGTTCTTC.

The chain carries TRBV5-6 and TRBJ2-1, with D perhaps matching TRBD2 (5 bases). The germline V gene has CDR1 SGHDT and CDR2 YYEEEE. V was pared by 0 bases and J by 8 bases, with 6 bases between. The CDR3 is 12 amino acids. This CDR3 is CASSLAGYEQFF. The CDR3 coding sequence is TGTGCCAGCAGCTTGGCGGGGTATGAGCAGTTCTTC.

This clonotype was observed many times. The chain couples TRBV5-1 to TRBJ2-3; D possibly corresponds to TRBD1 (7 bases). Trimming stripped 4 bases from V and 0 bases from J, with 9 bases between. The CDR3 sequence is 14 residues long. Germline values: CDR1 SGHRS, CDR2 YFSETQ. The CDR3 coding sequence is TGCGCCAGCAGCGCGGGACAGAGCACAGATACGCAGTATTTT. Its protein product is CASSAGQSTDTQYF.

Many counts were recorded for this clonotype. V gene TRBV4-2 combines with J gene TRBJ2-7; no clear D gene. V lost 8 bases and J lost 2, with 13 bases in between. CDR1 and CDR2 (germline): LGHNA, YNFKEQ. The CDR3 is 13 amino acids. CDR3 region: CASGIDLPYEQYF. The DNA for the CDR3 is TGTGCCAGCGGGATAGACTTACCCTACGAGCAGTACTTC.

The V and J genes are TRBV7-2 and TRBJ2-1; the match to TRBD2 covers 12 bases. The germline CDR1 and CDR2 sequences are SGHTA and FQGNSA. The junction had 4 bases not matched to a gene; V was cut back by 5 bases and J by 2 bases. This CDR3 has 16 amino acids. CDR3 region: CASSRLAGDTYNEQFF. The CDR3 DNA reads TGTGCCAGCAGCCGACTAGCGGGGGATACCTACAATGAGCAGTTCTTC.

This clonotype turned up a few times. This chain uses TRBV24-1 with TRBJ2-7; unclear D gene. The germline CDR1 and CDR2 sequences are KGHDR and SFDVKD. V lost 4 bases and J 2 bases, leaving 14 bases between the germline ends. CDR3 length: 15 residues. The CDR3 region is CATSDSQTYPYEQYF. The CDR3 coding sequence is TGTGCCACCAGTGACTCCCAGACATACCCCTACGAGCAGTACTTC.

This chain uses TRBV12-3 or TRBV12-4 with TRBJ1-2, with D possibly TRBD1 on 6 matching bases. V shed 6 bases and J shed 10 bases, with 15 bases lying between them. There are 12 residues in the CDR3. The CDR3 sequence: CASSGGQIDYTF. The DNA for the CDR3 is TGTGCCAGCAGCGGTGGACAGATCGACTACACCTTC.

Notes on this clonotype: This sequence may be a read error, since a much larger clone differs from it by one base. The chain is built from TRBV7-9 and TRBJ2-7; no reliable D call. CDR1 is SEHNR, CDR2 FQNEAQ, per germline (reference sequence). This CDR3 region has 16 residues. Trimming removed 2 bases from V and 2 bases from J, with 16 bases in between. CDR3 region: CASSLWAWQKAYEQYF. The DNA for the CDR3 is TGTGCCAGCAGCTTATGGGCTTGGCAGAAGGCCTACGAGCAGTACTTC.

This clonotype was picked up many times. The rearrangement uses TRBV7-9 and TRBJ1-3, with TRBD1 as a possible D gene (6 bases). Germline V gives CDR1 SEHNR, CDR2 FQNEAQ (reference sequence). The CDR3 sequence is 18 residues long. Trimming took off 0 bases at V and 2 bases at J, with 17 bases between the two ends. This CDR3 is CASSLAPTLQGTGNTIYF. CDR3 DNA sequence: TGTGCCAGCAGCTTAGCGCCAACCCTACAGGGAACTGGAAACACCATATATTTT.

In this sample, this clonotype turned up many times. The chain uses TRBV4-1 and TRBJ1-2; 8 bases match TRBD1. CDR1 and CDR2 (germline): MGHRA, YSYEKL. The CDR3 covers 16 residues. With V trimmed by 3 bases and J by 3 bases, 9 bases remained unmatched. The CDR3 nucleotides read TGCGCCAGCAGCCAGGACCGAAACAGGGGGTACTATGGCTACACCTTC. Its protein is CASSQDRNRGYYGYTF.

The chain combines TRBV20-1 with TRBJ1-4, with D perhaps TRBD1 (5 bases). The CDR3 consists of 16 residues. Trimming stripped 1 base from V and 6 bases from J, with 18 bases between. The germline V gene has CDR1 DFQATT and CDR2 SNEGSKA (reference sequence). The CDR3 region has the DNA TGCAGTGCTAGAGCCCCCCGCAGGGCACGGTATGAAAAACTGTTTTTT. It is translated as CSARAPRRARYEKLFF.

This clonotype was found a few times. The chain is built from TRBV14 and TRBJ1-1; no clear D. The V end was cut by 0 bases, the J end by 1 base, with 9 bases between. The CDR3 consists of 15 residues. Germline V CDR1 and CDR2: SGHDN, FVKESK. The DNA of the CDR3 is TGTGCCAGCAGCCAAGATCTGGGCGGGAACACTGAAGCTTTCTTT. It yields the protein CASSQDLGGNTEAFF.

In this sample, this clonotype turned up many times. This chain uses TRBV12-3 or TRBV12-4 with TRBJ2-1; a weak D match, TRBD2 (5 bases). V was pared by 7 bases and J by 3 bases, with 10 bases between. The CDR3 contains 13 residues. CDR3 coding DNA: TGTGCCAGCATTTCGACTAACTACAATGAGCAGTTCTTC. Translated, it gives CASISTNYNEQFF.

In this sample, this clonotype turned up a few times. V gene TRBV24-1 combines with J gene TRBJ2-7; 10 positions match TRBD1. The V and J ends lost 4 bases and 5 bases, in that order; junction bases with no gene match: 13. The CDR3 extends over 17 amino acids. CDR1 KGHDR and CDR2 SFDVKD come from the germline V gene. The CDR3 nucleotides are TGTGCCACCAGTGACTCACAGGGGACAGGGGTCAAACACGAGCAGTACTTC. Encoded protein: CATSDSQGTGVKHEQYF.

This clonotype was seen repeatedly, ten times or more. Relative to the germline gene, one junction end is altered; a read error may explain this. This chain joins TRBV5-1 and TRBJ2-5, with 8 bases fitting TRBD2. The germline V gene encodes CDR1 SGHRS and CDR2 YFSETQ. There are 14 residues in the CDR3. CDR3 protein: CASSLSGGRETQYF. The CDR3 nucleotides read TGTGCCAGCAGCCTCAGCGGGGGCCGGGAGACCCAGTACTTC.

The rearrangement links TRBV6-1 to TRBJ1-6; D is possibly TRBD1 (5 bases). Trimming took 1 base from V and 7 from J, leaving 11 bases between them. Germline CDR1 reads MNHNS; CDR2 reads SASEGT. This CDR3 spans 15 amino acids. The CDR3 here is CASSEVGGGNSPLHF. DNA of the CDR3: TGTGCCAGCAGTGAAGTGGGGGGGGGGAATTCACCCCTCCACTTT.

This clonotype was detected ten times or more. CDR3 bases: TGTGCCAGCAGCTTAGCGACGGGGGCTGGTAATCAGCCCCAGCATTTT. This translates into CASSLATGAGNQPQHF. The chain couples TRBV7-2 to TRBJ1-5; a possible D gene is TRBD1 (6 bases). Germline V lookup: CDR1 SGHTA, CDR2 FQGNSA. V gave up 0 bases and J gave up 4 bases, with 13 bases separating them. CDR3 length: 16 amino acids. The whole variable domain, filled in from reference TRBV7-2 and TRBJ1-5, reads GAGVSQSPSNKVTEKGKDVELRCDPISGHTALYWYRQSLGQGLEFLIYFQGNSAPDKSGLPSDRFSAERTGGSVSTLTIQRTQQEDSAVYLCASSLATGAGNQPQHFGDGTRLSIL.

The chain uses TRBV7-2 and TRBJ2-3, with 9 nucleotides matching TRBD2. The ends lost 5 bases at V and 2 bases at J; junction bases unmatched: 5. Germline values: CDR1 SGHTA, CDR2 FQGNSA. The CDR3 is 15 residues long. The CDR3 loop is CASSISGGNTDTQYF. The CDR3 DNA sequence: TGTGCCAGCAGCATTAGCGGGGGCAACACAGATACGCAGTATTTT.